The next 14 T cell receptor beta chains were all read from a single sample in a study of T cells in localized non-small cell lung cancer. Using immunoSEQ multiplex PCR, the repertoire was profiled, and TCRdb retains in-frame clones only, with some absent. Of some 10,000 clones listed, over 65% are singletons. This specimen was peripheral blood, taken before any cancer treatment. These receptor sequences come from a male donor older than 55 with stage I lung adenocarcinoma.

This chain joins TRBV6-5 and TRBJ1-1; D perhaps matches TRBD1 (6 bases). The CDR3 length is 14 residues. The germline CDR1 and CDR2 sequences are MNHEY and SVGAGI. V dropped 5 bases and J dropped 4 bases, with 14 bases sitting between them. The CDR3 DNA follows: TGTGCCAGCAGTGGCACAGGGAGGCTCACTGAAGCTTTCTTT. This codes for CASSGTGRLTEAFF.

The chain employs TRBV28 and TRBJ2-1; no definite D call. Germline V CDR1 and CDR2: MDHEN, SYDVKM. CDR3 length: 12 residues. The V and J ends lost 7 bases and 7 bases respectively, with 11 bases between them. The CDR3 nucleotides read TGTGCCAGCACCCCGTCACGGAATGAGCAGTTCTTC. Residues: CASTPSRNEQFF.

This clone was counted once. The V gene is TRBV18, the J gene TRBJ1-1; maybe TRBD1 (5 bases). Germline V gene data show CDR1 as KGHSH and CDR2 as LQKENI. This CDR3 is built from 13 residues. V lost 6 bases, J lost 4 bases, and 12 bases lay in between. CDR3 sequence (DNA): TGTGCCAGCTCCCCAGGGTTGTTCACTGAAGCTTTCTTT. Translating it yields CASSPGLFTEAFF.

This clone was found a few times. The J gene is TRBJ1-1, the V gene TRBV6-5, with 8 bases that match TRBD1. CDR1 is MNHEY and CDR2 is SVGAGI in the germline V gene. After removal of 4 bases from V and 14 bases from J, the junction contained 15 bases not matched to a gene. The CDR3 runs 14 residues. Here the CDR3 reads CASSSLAGGPGSFF. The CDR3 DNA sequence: TGTGCCAGCAGTTCCCTCGCAGGGGGCCCCGGTAGCTTCTTT.

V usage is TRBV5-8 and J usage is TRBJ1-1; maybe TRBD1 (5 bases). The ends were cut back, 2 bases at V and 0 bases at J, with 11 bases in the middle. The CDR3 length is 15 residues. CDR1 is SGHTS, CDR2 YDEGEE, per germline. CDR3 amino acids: CASSFEGSLNTEAFF. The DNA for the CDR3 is TGTGCCAGCAGCTTTGAGGGGTCATTGAACACTGAAGCTTTCTTT.

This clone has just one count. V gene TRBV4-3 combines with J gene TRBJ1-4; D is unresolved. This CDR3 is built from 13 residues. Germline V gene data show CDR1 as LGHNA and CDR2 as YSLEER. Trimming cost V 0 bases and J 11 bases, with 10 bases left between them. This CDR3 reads CASSQDREDKLFF. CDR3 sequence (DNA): TGCGCCAGCAGCCAAGATCGAGAAGATAAACTGTTTTTT.

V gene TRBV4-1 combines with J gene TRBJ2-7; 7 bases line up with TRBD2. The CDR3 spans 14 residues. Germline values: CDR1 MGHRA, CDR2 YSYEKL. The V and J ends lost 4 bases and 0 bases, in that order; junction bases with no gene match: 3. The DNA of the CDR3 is TGCGCCAGCAGCCGGGGCGGGGGCTCCTACGAGCAGTACTTC. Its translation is CASSRGGGSYEQYF.

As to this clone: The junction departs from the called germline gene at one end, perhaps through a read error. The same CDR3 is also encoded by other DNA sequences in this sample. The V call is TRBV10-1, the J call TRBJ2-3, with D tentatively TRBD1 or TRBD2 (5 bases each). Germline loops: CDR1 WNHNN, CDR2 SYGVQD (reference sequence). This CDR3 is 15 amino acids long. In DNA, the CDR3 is TGCGCCAGCAGTGAGTATCCTCGGGGCACGGATACGCAGTATTTT. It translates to CASSEYPRGTDTQYF.

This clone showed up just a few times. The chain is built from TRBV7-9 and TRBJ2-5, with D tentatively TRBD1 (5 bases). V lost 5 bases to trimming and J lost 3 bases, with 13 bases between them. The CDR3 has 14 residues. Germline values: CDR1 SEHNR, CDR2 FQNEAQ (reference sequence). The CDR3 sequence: CASSPRQGKETQYF. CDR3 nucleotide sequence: TGTGCCAGCAGCCCCCGGCAGGGAAAAGAGACCCAGTACTTC.

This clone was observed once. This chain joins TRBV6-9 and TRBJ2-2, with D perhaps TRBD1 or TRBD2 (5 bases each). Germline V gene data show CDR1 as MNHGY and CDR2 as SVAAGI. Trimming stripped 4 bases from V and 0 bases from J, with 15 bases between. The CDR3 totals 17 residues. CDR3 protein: CASSSGQNQTNTGELFF. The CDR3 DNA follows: TGTGCCAGCAGTTCGGGGCAGAACCAAACGAACACCGGGGAGCTGTTTTTT.

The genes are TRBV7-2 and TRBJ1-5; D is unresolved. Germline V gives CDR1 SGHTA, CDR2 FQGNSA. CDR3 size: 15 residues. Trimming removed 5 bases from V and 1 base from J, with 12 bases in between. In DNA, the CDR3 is TGTGCCAGCAGCCTGCAACGGGCGAGCAATCAGCCCCAGCATTTT. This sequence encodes CASSLQRASNQPQHF.

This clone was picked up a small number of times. CDR3 in amino acids: CASTGTGAYSNQPQHF. The CDR3 DNA sequence: TGTGCCAGCACCGGGACAGGGGCTTATAGCAATCAGCCCCAGCATTTT. V usage is TRBV28 and J usage is TRBJ1-5, with TRBD1 identical over 10 bases. Germline V gene data show CDR1 as MDHEN and CDR2 as SYDVKM. The J segment lost 0 bases and the V segment lost 7 bases, leaving 6 bases of the junction unmatched. This CDR3 has 16 residues.

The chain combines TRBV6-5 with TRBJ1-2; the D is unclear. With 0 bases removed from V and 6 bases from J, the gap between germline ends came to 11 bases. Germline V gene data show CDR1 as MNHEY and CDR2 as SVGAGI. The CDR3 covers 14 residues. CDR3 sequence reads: CASSYSSPRDGYTF. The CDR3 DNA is TGTGCCAGCAGTTACTCGTCCCCGCGGGATGGCTACACCTTC.

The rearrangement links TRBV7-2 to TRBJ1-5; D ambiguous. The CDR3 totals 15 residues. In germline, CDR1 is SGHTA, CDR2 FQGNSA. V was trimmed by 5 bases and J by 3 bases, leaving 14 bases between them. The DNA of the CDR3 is TGTGCCAGCAGCCGCGAGATGGTCCTCAATCAGCCCCAGCATTTT. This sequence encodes CASSREMVLNQPQHF.